Presented here are 12 T cell receptor beta chains from one specimen sequenced in a study of OX40 agonist ivuxolimab in advanced cancers. Measured with immunoSEQ multiplex PCR; TCRdb has only the in-frame clones, and not every one. The sample yields about 19,000 clones, around 84% seen once. The specimen was CD4+ or CD8+ T cells sorted from blood, collected in a trial of the OX40 agonist ivuxolimab. These receptors were taken from an adult with an advanced solid tumor such as melanoma, head and neck, liver or kidney cancer.

This clone was counted a single time. V and J are TRBV4-2 and TRBJ2-5; D is uncertain. V gave up 0 bases and J gave up 6 bases, with 5 bases separating them. From germline, CDR1 is LGHNA and CDR2 YNFKEQ. This CDR3 has 12 residues. The CDR3 sequence is CASSQESKTQYF. The CDR3 DNA reads TGTGCCAGCAGCCAAGAATCGAAGACCCAGTACTTC.

The J gene is TRBJ2-2, the V gene TRBV7-3; D is uncertain. The CDR3 consists of 14 residues. Trimming removed 1 base at V and 1 base at J, with 4 bases between. Germline CDR1 reads SGHTA; CDR2 reads FQGTGA. Written as DNA, the CDR3 is TGTGCCAGCAGCTTAAGAGGGAACACCGGGGAGCTGTTTTTT. This codes for CASSLRGNTGELFF. Drawing the rest from reference TRBV7-3 and TRBJ2-2, the complete variable domain is GAGVSQTPSNKVTEKGKYVELRCDPISGHTALYWYRQSLGQGPEFLIYFQGTGAADDSGLPNDRFFAVRPEGSVSTLKIQRTERGDSAVYLCASSLRGNTGELFFGEGSRLTVL.

The count of this clone is one. The chain has TRBV10-1 and TRBJ1-1; D is perhaps TRBD1 (5 bases). The V gene lost 2 bases and the J gene lost 2 bases, with 12 bases spanning the gap. The CDR3 is 15 residues long. Germline loops: CDR1 WNHNN, CDR2 SYGVQD (reference sequence). The CDR3 region is CASSEGTGRNTEAFF. In nucleotides, the CDR3 is TGCGCCAGCAGTGAGGGAACAGGACGAAACACTGAAGCTTTCTTT.

The V and J genes are TRBV9 and TRBJ2-6; no clear D gene. The V end was cut by 3 bases, the J end by 0 bases, with 7 bases between. This CDR3 contains 15 residues. Germline V CDR1 and CDR2: SGDLS, YYNGEE. The CDR3 region is CASSGEFSGANVLTF. The CDR3 nucleotides read TGTGCCAGCAGCGGTGAATTCTCTGGGGCCAACGTCCTGACTTTC.

This chain uses TRBV2 with TRBJ2-1, with no clear D. The CDR3 runs 11 residues. Between the trimmed V and J ends, which lost 6 bases and 4 bases, there was a span of 4 bases. CDR1 is SNHLY, CDR2 FYNNEI, per germline. The chain's CDR3 is CASSPYNEQFF. For the CDR3, the DNA is TGTGCCAGCAGCCCATACAATGAGCAGTTCTTC.

This chain joins TRBV5-1 and TRBJ2-5, with unresolved D. V gave up 5 bases and J gave up 1 base, with 9 bases separating them. CDR1 SGHRS and CDR2 YFSETQ come from the germline V gene. The CDR3 is 13 residues long. The CDR3 DNA sequence: TGCGCCAGCAGTGACTGGATCCAAGAGACCCAGTACTTC. Protein: CASSDWIQETQYF.

J is TRBJ2-4 and V is TRBV27; 7 bases are shared with TRBD1. V lost 8 bases, J lost 8 bases, and 9 bases stayed unmatched. This CDR3 has 13 residues. Germline CDR1 MNHEY, CDR2 SMNVEV (reference sequence). The CDR3 region is CASGNRGVDIQYF. In nucleotides, the CDR3 is TGTGCCAGCGGAAACAGGGGAGTTGACATTCAGTACTTC.

V usage is TRBV10-3 and J usage is TRBJ2-3; tentatively, D is TRBD1 or TRBD2 (5 bases each). In germline, CDR1 is ENHRY, CDR2 SYGVKD. V lost 3 bases to trimming and J lost 0 bases, with 13 bases between them. The CDR3 is made up of 16 amino acids. DNA of the CDR3: TGTGCCATCAGTGACGTAACAGGACTTAGCACAGATACGCAGTATTTT. This gives the protein CAISDVTGLSTDTQYF.

The rearrangement uses TRBV9 and TRBJ2-2; 8 bases map to TRBD1. Germline V gene lookup returns CDR1 SGDLS and CDR2 YYNGEE. The CDR3 is 15 amino acids. The ends lost 6 bases at V and 5 bases at J; junction bases unmatched: 9. CDR3 sequence (DNA): TGTGCCAGCACCCGGGGACAGGAAAGAACCGGGGAGCTGTTTTTT. This codes for CASTRGQERTGELFF.

V and J are TRBV6-5 and TRBJ2-1; no clear D gene. CDR1 MNHEY and CDR2 SVGAGI come from the germline V gene. The CDR3 has 13 residues. V gave up 5 bases and J gave up 5 bases, with 10 bases separating them. This chain's CDR3 is CASSAFKDNEQFF. The CDR3 region has the DNA TGTGCCAGCAGTGCATTTAAGGACAATGAGCAGTTCTTC.

J is TRBJ1-1 and V is TRBV2; 7 bases match TRBD1. The germline CDR1 and CDR2 sequences are SNHLY and FYNNEI. This CDR3 spans 14 amino acids. V lost 5 bases, J lost 2 bases, and 5 bases stayed unmatched. DNA for the CDR3: TGTGCCAGCAGTTCGGACAGGCACAACACTGAAGCTTTCTTT. Protein sequence: CASSSDRHNTEAFF.

The V and J genes are TRBV11-2 and TRBJ2-2; D not resolved. This CDR3 contains 12 residues. Germline assignment: CDR1 SGHAT and CDR2 FQNNGV. V was shortened by 3 bases and J by 4 bases, with 3 bases between the two germline ends. In DNA form, the CDR3 reads TGTGCCAGCAGCTTGGTCACCGGGGAGCTGTTTTTT. Translation: CASSLVTGELFF.